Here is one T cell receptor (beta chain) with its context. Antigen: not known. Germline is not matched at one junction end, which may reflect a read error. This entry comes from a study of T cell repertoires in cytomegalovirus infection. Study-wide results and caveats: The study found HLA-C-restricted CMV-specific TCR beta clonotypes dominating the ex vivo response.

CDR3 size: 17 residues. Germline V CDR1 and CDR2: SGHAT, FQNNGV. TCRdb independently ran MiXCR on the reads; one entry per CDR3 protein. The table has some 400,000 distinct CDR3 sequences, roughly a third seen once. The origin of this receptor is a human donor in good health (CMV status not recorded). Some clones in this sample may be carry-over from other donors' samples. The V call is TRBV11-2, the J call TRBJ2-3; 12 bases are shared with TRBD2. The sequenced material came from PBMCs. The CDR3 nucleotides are TGTTCCAGCAGCCCCAGGACTAGCGGGACCGGCACAGATACGCAGTATTTT. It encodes CSSSPRTSGTGTDTQYF.